The 4 T cell receptor beta chains given below trace back to one sample, sequenced in a study of cytomegalovirus exposure and HLA in healthy donors. PCR used 60 Vbeta primers and 13 Jbeta primers. Sequencing was performed with immunoSEQ multiplex PCR; in TCRdb, only in-frame clones are kept and a portion is missing. This repertoire shows 140,000 to 150,000 clones, roughly 78% found once; its top ten account for 2.5% to 3%. The specimen was PBMCs. These receptors all stem from a female donor in good health and CMV-seronegative.

This clone was counted a single time. The rearrangement joins TRBV28 to TRBJ2-3; D is ambiguous. The CDR3 is made up of 16 amino acids. Trimming left V 6 bases short and J 4 bases short, with 20 bases between. Germline V gene lookup returns CDR1 MDHEN and CDR2 SYDVKM. CDR3 coding DNA: TGTGCCAGCAGCCCAACGACCGTTAACCGGGCAGATACGCAGTATTTT. It translates to CASSPTTVNRADTQYF.

In this sample, this clone turned up once. V usage is TRBV9 and J usage is TRBJ1-1; D gene ambiguous. This CDR3 has 15 amino acids. Trimming shortened V by 0 bases and J by 0 bases, and 9 bases separated the two germline ends. Germline assignment: CDR1 SGDLS and CDR2 YYNGEE. The CDR3 DNA follows: TGTGCCAGCAGCGTAGATCCCAGATTGAACACTGAAGCTTTCTTT. It codes for CASSVDPRLNTEAFF.

The chain links TRBV30 to TRBJ1-3; D gene ambiguous. Trimming shortened V by 4 bases and J by 0 bases, and 7 bases separated the two germline ends. CDR1 is GTSNPN, CDR2 SVGIG, per germline (reference sequence). This CDR3 has 13 amino acids. The CDR3, as DNA: TGTGCCTGGACGGGGTTCTCTGGAAACACCATATATTTT. This codes for CAWTGFSGNTIYF.

The chain employs TRBV5-4 and TRBJ1-2, with 11 nucleotides matching TRBD1. Germline CDR1 SGHNT, CDR2 YYREEE (reference sequence). The CDR3 sequence is 17 residues long. V dropped 2 bases and J dropped 4; count of bases not matched to a gene: 10. This chain's CDR3 is CASSLTGQGAVIYGYTF. CDR3 in DNA: TGTGCCAGCAGCTTAACAGGACAGGGGGCCGTTATCTATGGCTACACCTTC.